This is a list of T cell receptor beta chains from one sample in a study of blood T cell repertoires in COVID-19. Using immunoSEQ multiplex PCR, the repertoire was profiled, and TCRdb retains in-frame clones only, with some absent. The profile shows more than 85,000 clones, 82% of them singletons. Sequencing was done on a sample of peripheral blood. The origin of the receptors is a man aged 80 or over with acute or convalescent COVID-19. Both conserved end residues are trimmed from each CDR3. Fields, in order: V gene, CDR3 protein.

TRBV5-3 | ARRAGVSSYEQY
TRBV28 | AIKTGLTDTQY
TRBV14 | ASSPGQGNRDTQY
TRBV30 | AWIQGRSYNEQF
TRBV7-2 | ASSLDSGSSYNEQF
TRBV7-7 | ASSLGQVQTQY
TRBV3-1/TRBV3-2 | ASSRWVTSGRASETQY
TRBV5-6 | ASTGGLVNTEAF
TRBV15 | ATSRHGTGLVNNEQF
TRBV7-2 | ASSFSRDRGYGYT
TRBV7-2 | ASSQSGGAETQY
TRBV14 | ASSQDPAGGPRGYNEQF
TRBV19 | ASSMGLAGPSYEQY
TRBV6-6 | ASSYPGGGTDTQY
TRBV6-2/TRBV6-3 | ASSSERGGDTEAF
TRBV18 | ASSLSASGLGAIQY
TRBV28 | ASRVLAGGPSSSYNEQF
TRBV30 | AWSVLGRAEKLF
TRBV28 | ASSLSAGLLGEQY
TRBV18 | ASSLNTNTGELF
TRBV20-1 | SASPLGLVGTGELF